This record covers a single T cell receptor beta chain. These data come from a study of T cells in Graves' hyperthyroidism and ophthalmopathy. CDR1 and CDR2 from the germline V gene are SGHTS and YDEGEE. This CDR3 contains 14 residues. Trimming took off 2 bases at V and 6 bases at J, with 15 bases between the two ends. TCR beta CDR3 region amplification was performed from RNA transcripts. A set of HTBI primers served as the primers for a first-round RT-PCR of the TCR CDR3. TCRdb re-analysed the multiplex PCR reads in MiXCR, keeping a single row per CDR3 protein. The profile shows more than 300,000 distinct CDR3 sequences, about 17% of them singletons. It was at first hyperthyroidism diagnosis, before any ophthalmopathy symptoms, that the blood sample was taken.

This chain uses TRBV5-8 with TRBJ2-7, with a possible D match to TRBD1 (6 bases). This clonotype was sampled from a woman aged 30 to 39 with Graves' hyperthyroidism that later progressed to Graves' ophthalmopathy. Sequenced material: blood. The CDR3 nucleotides are TGTGCCAGCAGCTTTCAGGGGACATCGGTCGAGCAGTACTTC. This encodes CASSFQGTSVEQYF.